These 27 T cell receptor beta chains came from one sample sequenced in a study of OX40 agonist ivuxolimab in advanced cancers. TCRdb's table, derived via immunoSEQ multiplex PCR, lists solely in-frame clones and lacks some. Of 90,000 to 100,000 clones detected, around 82% appear once; the ten largest clones hold approximately 4.2%. The material sequenced was CD4+ or CD8+ T cells sorted from blood, taken in a trial of the OX40 agonist ivuxolimab. Every receptor here comes from an adult with an advanced solid tumor such as melanoma, head and neck, liver or kidney cancer.

The chain is built from TRBV30 and TRBJ2-3; D is undetermined. The CDR3 consists of 15 residues. The germline V and J ends were trimmed by 3 bases and 5 bases, with 18 bases remaining between them. Germline CDR1 GTSNPN, CDR2 SVGIG (reference sequence). For the CDR3, the DNA is TGTGCCTGGAGCAGGCTAGGTGGTCCGGGAGATACGCAGTATTTT. It specifies CAWSRLGGPGDTQYF.

The chain links TRBV19 to TRBJ2-1, with 16 bases aligning to TRBD2. The CDR3 has 17 residues. The germline V gene has CDR1 LNHDA and CDR2 SQIVND (reference sequence). Trimming at V came to 2 bases and at J to 10 bases, leaving 8 bases not matched to a gene. The chain's CDR3 is CASSILAGTSGREEQFF. The CDR3 DNA sequence: TGTGCCAGTAGTATATTGGCCGGGACTAGCGGGAGGGAAGAGCAGTTCTTC. Full variable domain (outside the CDR3, taken from reference TRBV19 and TRBJ2-1): DGGITQSPKYLFRKEGQNVTLSCEQNLNHDAMYWYRQDPGQGLRLIYYSQIVNDFQKGDIAEGYSVSREKKESFPLTVTSAQKNPTAFYLCASSILAGTSGREEQFFGPGTRLTVL.

Remarks on this clone: The junction shows a germline mismatch at one end, possibly a read error. The J gene is TRBJ1-4, the V gene TRBV5-4; D gene uncertain. CDR1 is SGHNT and CDR2 is YYREEE in the germline V gene (reference sequence). This CDR3 contains 15 residues. CDR3 nucleotide sequence: TGTGCCAGCAGCTTGGATTCCGGGCCAAATGGAAAACTGTTTTTT. Translation: CASSLDSGPNGKLFF.

V is TRBV7-9 and J is TRBJ2-1, with 10 bases lining up with TRBD2. V lost 5 bases, J lost 3 bases, and 7 bases stayed unmatched. This CDR3 comprises 16 residues. CDR1 is SEHNR and CDR2 is FQNEAQ in the germline V gene (reference sequence). Here the CDR3 DNA reads TGTGCCAGCAGCGCCGCACTAGCGGGATTCTACAATGAGCAGTTCTTC. The encoded protein is CASSAALAGFYNEQFF.

The CDR3 is CASSFPTGTSFEQFF. In DNA form, the CDR3 reads TGTGCCAGCAGCTTTCCGACCGGGACTAGTTTTGAGCAGTTCTTC. The gene calls are TRBV7-8 and TRBJ2-1; 8 positions match TRBD2. Germline trimming cut 3 bases from V and 9 bases from J; bases unmatched to any gene: 10. This CDR3 is built from 15 residues. Looked up from germline, CDR1 is SGHVS and CDR2 is FQNEAQ.

This sequence joins TRBV11-3 and TRBJ2-2; D is possibly TRBD1 (6 bases). Germline V gene sequence: CDR1 SGHNT, CDR2 YENEEA. CDR3 length: 16 residues. Trimming took off 3 bases at V and 0 bases at J, with 11 bases between the two ends. In nucleotides, the CDR3 is TGTGCCAGCAGCTTTGAGGGGGACGCGAACACCGGGGAGCTGTTTTTT. Protein: CASSFEGDANTGELFF.

The genes are TRBV5-4 and TRBJ2-2, with 8 bases identical to TRBD2. Losses at the gene ends were 4 bases for V and 5 bases for J; bases not matched to a gene: 7. There are 15 residues in the CDR3. Germline CDR1 reads SGHNT; CDR2 reads YYREEE (reference sequence). The DNA for the CDR3 is TGTGCCAGCAGCAAGAGCGGGAGACGGACCGGGGAGCTGTTTTTT. Translating gives CASSKSGRRTGELFF.

This rearrangement joins TRBV19 to TRBJ1-5; D is unclear. In germline, CDR1 is LNHDA, CDR2 SQIVND (reference sequence). CDR3 size: 14 residues. V lost 9 bases and J 3 bases, leaving 15 bases between the germline ends. The CDR3 region has the DNA TGTGCCAGCCAATCCCATGGGTTCAATCAGCCCCAGCATTTT. Translation gives CASQSHGFNQPQHF.

V and J are TRBV5-1 and TRBJ2-4; possibly TRBD1 or TRBD2 for D (5 bases each). V gave up 4 bases and J gave up 5 bases, with 13 bases separating them. The germline V gene encodes CDR1 SGHRS and CDR2 YFSETQ. The CDR3 loop spans 14 amino acids. For the CDR3, the DNA is TGCGCCAGCAGCCCCACACTGGGGGAAAACATTCAGTACTTC. Protein: CASSPTLGENIQYF.

CDR3 bases: TGTGCCAGCAGCTTAGCTCGACAGGGCGATCAGCCCCAGCATTTT. This sequence encodes CASSLARQGDQPQHF. The chain couples TRBV7-2 to TRBJ1-5; TRBD1 matches 7 bases. This CDR3 contains 15 residues. J was trimmed by 5 bases and V by 0 bases; bases with no gene match: 4. Germline V gene lookup returns CDR1 SGHTA and CDR2 FQGNSA.

The sample holds one count of this clone. This chain connects TRBV25-1 to TRBJ2-3, with TRBD2 as a possible D gene (5 bases). V was trimmed by 4 bases and J by 0 bases, leaving 14 bases between them. Germline lookup yields CDR1 MGHDK and CDR2 SYGVNS. CDR3 length: 16 residues. The CDR3 spells CASSAYSETSTDTQYF. The CDR3 DNA is TGTGCCAGCAGTGCCTATAGCGAGACTAGCACAGATACGCAGTATTTT.

The V gene is TRBV14, the J gene TRBJ2-1, with 11 bases that match TRBD2. The CDR3 is made up of 17 amino acids. In germline, CDR1 is SGHDN, CDR2 FVKESK. The trim removed 0 bases at V and 5 bases at J, leaving 6 bases unmatched. CDR3 coding DNA: TGTGCCAGCAGCCAAGATTGGCTAGCGGGAGGTAACAATGAGCAGTTCTTC. Translated, it gives CASSQDWLAGGNNEQFF.

This clone came up a few times. This chain connects TRBV20-1 to TRBJ2-7; D is unclear. Per the germline V gene, CDR1 is DFQATT and CDR2 is SNEGSKA (reference sequence). V lost 6 bases and J 4 bases, leaving 10 bases between the germline ends. The CDR3 has 11 amino acids. This CDR3 reads CSASLDYEQYF. CDR3 in DNA: TGCAGTGCCTCACTTGATTACGAGCAGTACTTC.

The chain uses TRBV5-4 and TRBJ2-7; possibly TRBD1 or TRBD2 for D (5 bases each). Germline V gene lookup returns CDR1 SGHNT and CDR2 YYREEE (reference sequence). This CDR3 comprises 16 residues. The V and J ends lost 3 bases and 3 bases respectively, with 19 bases between them. In DNA form, the CDR3 reads TGTGCCAGCAGCTCGGACCGGGACCGAATAAACTACGAGCAGTACTTC. This sequence encodes CASSSDRDRINYEQYF.

DNA for the CDR3: TGTGCCAGCAGTGTAGCAGGGGTTGGAGAAGAGACCCAGTACTTC. It codes for CASSVAGVGEETQYF. The chain links TRBV2 to TRBJ2-5; D is possibly TRBD1 (6 bases). With 4 bases removed from V and 3 bases from J, the gap between germline ends came to 15 bases. The germline V gene encodes CDR1 SNHLY and CDR2 FYNNEI. This CDR3 has 15 amino acids.

This chain joins TRBV6-4 and TRBJ2-2; D is unresolved. Between the trimmed V and J ends, which lost 7 bases and 4 bases, there was a span of 22 bases. The CDR3 length is 17 residues. Germline-derived CDR1 and CDR2 are MRHNA and SNTAGT. The CDR3 loop reads CASTPTDSPHSTGELFF. CDR3 DNA: TGTGCCAGCACCCCGACCGACTCTCCTCATTCCACCGGGGAGCTGTTTTTT.

The chain is built from TRBV2 and TRBJ2-5, with 10 bases that match TRBD2. V shed 3 bases, J shed 5 bases, and the junction held 3 bases outside the gene matches. This CDR3 is 14 amino acids long. Germline V gene data show CDR1 as SNHLY and CDR2 as FYNNEI. CDR3 nucleotides: TGTGCCAGCAGTGAGCTAGCGGGAGCGGAGACCCAGTACTTC. Protein sequence: CASSELAGAETQYF.

This rearrangement joins TRBV4-1 to TRBJ1-5; D uncertain. Per the germline V gene, CDR1 is MGHRA and CDR2 is YSYEKL. The ends were cut back, 4 bases at V and 0 bases at J, with 13 bases in the middle. The CDR3 loop spans 16 amino acids. In nucleotides, the CDR3 is TGCGCCAGCAGCCCAAGTGGGAGAGGTAGCAATCAGCCCCAGCATTTT. This encodes CASSPSGRGSNQPQHF.

This clone was counted a single time. This chain connects TRBV19 to TRBJ2-7; no definite D call. Germline CDR1 and CDR2: LNHDA and SQIVND (reference sequence). Trimming shortened V by 9 bases and J by 0 bases, and 9 bases separated the two germline ends. There are 12 residues in the CDR3. CDR3 coding DNA: TGTGCCAGCGGTACAACCTCCTACGAGCAGTACTTC. This sequence encodes CASGTTSYEQYF.

The rearrangement joins TRBV4-1 to TRBJ2-5; the match to TRBD2 covers 12 bases. CDR3 length equals 17 residues. Germline values: CDR1 MGHRA, CDR2 YSYEKL. Trimming cost V 1 base and J 7 bases; bases outside gene matches: 10. This CDR3 reads CASSQAGRLAGVGTQYF. The CDR3 DNA reads as TGCGCCAGCAGCCAAGCGGGCAGACTAGCGGGAGTGGGGACCCAGTACTTC.

The chain has TRBV15 and TRBJ1-5, with a weak D call TRBD1 (5 bases). Trimming shortened V by 2 bases and J by 5 bases, and 13 bases separated the two germline ends. The CDR3 has 15 amino acids. Per germline, CDR1 LNHNV and CDR2 YYDKDF (reference sequence). The CDR3 nucleotides are TGTGCCACCAGCAGAAACCCGGGACGTGATCAGCCCCAGCATTTT. As protein: CATSRNPGRDQPQHF.

The chain combines TRBV7-3 with TRBJ2-2, with D unclear. The CDR3 consists of 13 residues. From germline, CDR1 is SGHTA and CDR2 FQGTGA. Trimming took 2 bases from V and 5 from J, leaving 6 bases between them. The CDR3 loop is CASSLGGTGELFF. Here the CDR3 DNA reads TGTGCCAGCAGCTTAGGTGGTACCGGGGAGCTGTTTTTT.

V is TRBV4-3 and J is TRBJ2-1; tentative D call: TRBD1 (5 bases). Germline lookup yields CDR1 LGHNA and CDR2 YSLEER. The CDR3 extends over 15 amino acids. V was clipped by 0 bases and J by 5 bases, with 11 bases between them. CDR3 sequence: CASSQEGVGDNEQFF. CDR3 sequence (DNA): TGCGCCAGCAGCCAAGAGGGTGTAGGGGACAATGAGCAGTTCTTC.

Here the CDR3 reads CASSLALAETQYF. The CDR3 coding sequence is TGTGCCAGCAGCTTGGCGCTGGCGGAGACCCAGTACTTC. The chain is built from TRBV5-6 and TRBJ2-5, with no clear D. This CDR3 spans 13 amino acids. Between the trimmed V and J ends, which lost 0 bases and 5 bases, there was a span of 8 bases. The V gene's germline CDR1 is SGHDT and CDR2 YYEEEE.

This clone was recorded only once. Relative to the germline gene, one junction end is altered; a read error may explain this. The chain combines TRBV18 with TRBJ2-7; 7 nucleotides align to TRBD2. The CDR3 is 14 residues long. Germline-derived CDR1 and CDR2 are KGHSH and LQKENI. CDR3 protein: CASSPLAGGEERYF. CDR3 in DNA: TGTGCCAGCTCACCACTAGCGGGTGGTGAGGAGCGGTACTTC. The complete variable domain, with remaining parts taken from reference TRBV18 and TRBJ2-7, reads NAGVMQNPRHLVRRRGQEARLRCSPMKGHSHVYWYRQLPEEGLKFMVYLQKENIIDESGMPKERFSAEFPKEGPSILRIQQVVRGDSAAYFCASSPLAGGEERYFGPGTRLTVT.

V and J are TRBV7-2 and TRBJ2-5; perhaps TRBD1 as D (6 bases). The CDR3 length is 15 residues. The germline gives CDR1 SGHTA, CDR2 FQGNSA. With 4 bases removed from V and 5 bases from J, the gap between germline ends came to 17 bases. For the CDR3, the DNA is TGTGCCAGCAGCTCAAAGAACAGGGTCTGGGAGACCCAGTACTTC. This encodes CASSSKNRVWETQYF.

V is TRBV6-6 and J is TRBJ2-7; a possible D gene is TRBD2 (6 bases). V lost 4 bases and J 4 bases, leaving 8 bases between the germline ends. Germline loops: CDR1 MNHNY, CDR2 SVGAGI (reference sequence). The CDR3 runs to 12 residues. The CDR3 DNA reads TGTGCCAGCAGTTCACTAGCTTACGAGCAGTACTTC. Translating it yields CASSSLAYEQYF.